The clone carrying this T cell receptor (beta chain) was seen a few times. Its antigen is not known. The PCR ran on 60 Vbeta and 13 Jbeta primers. Libraries were prepared by immunoSEQ multiplex PCR; TCRdb keeps only in-frame clonotypes and omits some of them. The sample shows some 180,000 clones, about 77% of them seen only once. The record originates from a study of cytomegalovirus exposure and HLA in healthy donors. Study summary: Out of 398 genotyped donors, roughly 80% belonged to the Caucasian-associated ancestry cluster. Study-level findings and limits: Upon later analysis, TCR association rates were observed to vary by HLA locus, being highest for DRB1 and lowest for HLA-C.

This CDR3 is built from 14 residues. Germline assignment: CDR1 MNHNS and CDR2 SASEGT. Trimming left V 8 bases short and J 0 bases short, with 8 bases between. This clonotype was obtained from a woman aged 25-40 years in good health and CMV-seropositive. V is TRBV6-1 and J is TRBJ1-6; possible D gene TRBD1, 6 bases. Input material: PBMCs. CDR3 residues: CASQGSSYNSPLHF. In DNA, the CDR3 is TGTGCCAGCCAGGGGAGCTCCTATAATTCACCCCTCCACTTT.